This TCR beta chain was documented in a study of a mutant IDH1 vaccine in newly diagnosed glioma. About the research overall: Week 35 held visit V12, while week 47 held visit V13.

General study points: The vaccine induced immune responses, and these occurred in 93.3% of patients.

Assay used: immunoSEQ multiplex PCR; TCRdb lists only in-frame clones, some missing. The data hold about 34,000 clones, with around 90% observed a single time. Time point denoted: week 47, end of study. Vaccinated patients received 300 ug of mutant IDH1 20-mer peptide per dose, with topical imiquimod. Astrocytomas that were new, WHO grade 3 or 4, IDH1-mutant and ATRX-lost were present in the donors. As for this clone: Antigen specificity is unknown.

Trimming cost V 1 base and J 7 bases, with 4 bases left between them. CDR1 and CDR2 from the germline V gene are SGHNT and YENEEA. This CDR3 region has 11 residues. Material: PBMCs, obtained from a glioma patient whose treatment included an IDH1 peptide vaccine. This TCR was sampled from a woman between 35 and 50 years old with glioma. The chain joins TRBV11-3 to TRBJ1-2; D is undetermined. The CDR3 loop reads CASSLVCGYTF. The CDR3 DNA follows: TGTGCCAGCAGCTTAGTTTGTGGCTACACCTTC.